The next 31 T cell receptor beta chains were all read from a single sample in a study of T cell clonality in common variable immunodeficiency. Study-wide findings and caveats: In common variable immunodeficiency, TCR beta chains reportedly carried fewer deletions and N-nucleotide insertions.

The antigens of these receptors remain unknown. TCRdb's copy holds only in-frame clones and misses some; the assay was immunoSEQ multiplex PCR. The sample holds about 33,000 clones, and no clone turns up only once. The sample consisted of peripheral blood mononuclear cells. Every receptor here comes from a human donor with common variable immunodeficiency.

This clone was seen many times. CDR3 residues: CASSNGQPDYGYTF. Partial CDR3 DNA: TGCGCCAGCAGCAACGGACAGCCCGACTATGGC. This rearrangement joins TRBV5-1 to TRBJ1-2; a possible D gene is TRBD1 (6 bases). The read falls 3 residues short of the CDR3 end, and the missing part is taken from the germline J gene. V lost 4 bases and J 3 bases, leaving 13 bases between the germline ends. The V gene's germline CDR1 is SGHRS and CDR2 YFSETQ. The CDR3 extends over 14 amino acids.

Of note for this clone: The read gets to within 3 residues of the CDR3 end, and the germline J gene fills in the rest. This chain joins TRBV7-3 and TRBJ1-3; D is unresolved. Germline CDR1 SGHTA, CDR2 FQGTGA. V was cut by 8 bases and J by 4 bases, with 3 bases left in between. The CDR3 runs 10 residues. The CDR3 loop reads CASSGNTIYF. The sequenced part of the CDR3 DNA is TGTGCCAGCTCGGGAAACACC.

This clone was observed many times. The read is 3 residues too short to cover the CDR3 end, so that end is filled in from the germline J gene. This chain links TRBV20-1 with TRBJ2-7; TRBD2 agrees at 8 bases. CDR1 and CDR2 (germline): DFQATT, SNEGSKA (reference sequence). CDR3 length: 13 amino acids. After removal of 6 bases from V and 3 bases from J, the junction contained 7 bases not matched to a gene. CDR3 sequence reads: CSALSGGGYEQYF. The DNA read from the CDR3 is TGCAGTGCCCTTTCGGGGGGGGGCTACGAG.

This clone turned up a few times. Read data end 3 residues before the CDR3 end; the end is taken from the germline J gene. The chain has TRBV19 and TRBJ2-7, with 7 bases fitting TRBD1. This CDR3 has 13 residues. In germline, CDR1 is LNHDA, CDR2 SQIVND (reference sequence). V shed 6 bases and J 0 bases; nucleotides not matched to a gene: 2. Incomplete CDR3 DNA: TGTGCCAGTAGCGCAGGGGGCTCCTACGAG. This sequence encodes CASSAGGSYE. The entire CDR3 sequence reads CASSAGGSYEQYF.

This clone was seen only a few times. Partial CDR3 DNA: TGTGCCAGCAATGGGGGAATAGCGGGGGGTCCTAGAGATACG. The encoded protein is CASNGGIAGGPRDT. The complete CDR3 reads CASNGGIAGGPRDTQYF. This chain uses TRBV2 with TRBJ2-3; TRBD2 aligns across 10 bases. The read terminates 3 residues before the CDR3 end, so the remaining end is supplied by the germline J gene. The CDR3 covers 17 residues. V gave up 7 bases and J gave up 5 bases; unmatched junction bases: 15. Germline V lookup: CDR1 SNHLY, CDR2 FYNNEI.

This clone was detected only a few times. The read is 3 residues too short to cover the CDR3 end, so that end is filled in from the germline J gene. V and J are TRBV6-1 and TRBJ1-2, with 8 bases aligning to TRBD1. This CDR3 spans 13 amino acids. With V trimmed by 1 base and J by 5 bases, 0 bases remained unmatched. Germline CDR1 and CDR2: MNHNS and SASEGT. The CDR3 region is CASSEGQGYGYTF. CDR3 DNA, as far as it was read: TGTGCCAGCAGTGAAGGACAGGGGTATGGC.

This clone was counted at least ten times. The read falls 3 residues short of the CDR3 end, and the missing part is taken from the germline J gene. This sequence joins TRBV2 and TRBJ1-6; D perhaps matches TRBD1 (6 bases). Trimming stripped 6 bases from V and 7 bases from J, with 10 bases between. The CDR3 sequence is 13 residues long. Germline values: CDR1 SNHLY, CDR2 FYNNEI. CDR3 DNA (partial): TGTGCCAGCAGACCGACAGGAAATTCACCC. Translated: CASRPTGNSP. From start to end, the CDR3 is CASRPTGNSPLHF. The variable domain in full, completed from reference TRBV2 and TRBJ1-6, reads EPEVTQTPSHQVTQMGQEVILRCVPISNHLYFYWYRQILGQKVEFLVSFYNNEISEKSEIFDDQFSVERPDGSNFTLKIRSTKLEDSAMYFCASRPTGNSPLHFGNGTRLTVT.

This clone has at least ten counts. The read ends 3 residues before the CDR3 terminus; that terminus is restored from the germline J gene. J is TRBJ1-6 and V is TRBV6-4, with D perhaps matching TRBD1 (6 bases). The germline CDR1 and CDR2 sequences are MRHNA and SNTAGT. Trimming left V 4 bases short and J 7 bases short, with 14 bases between. The CDR3 extends over 15 amino acids. The CDR3 loop is CASSVHAGDNSPLHF. The CDR3 bases that were read are TGTGCCAGCAGTGTTCACGCAGGGGACAATTCACCC.

As to this clone: Read data end 3 residues before the CDR3 end; the end is taken from the germline J gene. The V gene is TRBV5-1, the J gene TRBJ2-7; TRBD1 might be the D (5 bases). CDR3 size: 13 residues. Germline-derived CDR1 and CDR2 are SGHRS and YFSETQ. V was pared by 2 bases and J by 2 bases, with 8 bases between. CDR3 amino acids: CASSFTDTYEQYF. Partial CDR3 DNA: TGCGCCAGCAGCTTTACGGACACCTACGAG.

At least ten counts were recorded for this clone. CDR3 sequence: CAVSTAENEQFF. The CDR3 DNA, read in part, is TGTGCCGTCTCCACGGCGGAGAATGAG. The chain links TRBV18 to TRBJ2-1; D ambiguous. The CDR3 end falls 3 residues outside the read, so it is completed with the germline J gene. CDR1 KGHSH and CDR2 LQKENI come from the germline V gene. This CDR3 is built from 12 residues. V lost 11 bases and J lost 7, with 15 bases in between.

This clone counts as medium-sized. The CDR3 goes on 3 residues after the read ends, and that part is filled in from the germline J gene. The chain carries TRBV20-1 and TRBJ1-5, with no clear D. V was clipped by 6 bases and J by 3 bases, with 18 bases between them. CDR3 length: 15 residues. Germline CDR1 is DFQATT and CDR2 is SNEGSKA (reference sequence). CDR3 loop: CSAHRASGPNQPQHF. CDR3 DNA, as far as it was read: TGCAGTGCCCATCGCGCCAGCGGACCCAATCAGCCC.

This clone showed up many times. The read gets to within 3 residues of the CDR3 end, and the germline J gene fills in the rest. V and J are TRBV20-1 and TRBJ2-3; 11 positions match TRBD1. Germline V gives CDR1 DFQATT, CDR2 SNEGSKA (reference sequence). This CDR3 has 17 residues. The J segment lost 0 bases and the V segment lost 3 bases, leaving 8 bases of the junction unmatched. The DNA read from the CDR3 is TGCAGTGCTAGGCCGGGACAGGGGGATGAGAGCACAGATACG. Protein sequence: CSARPGQGDESTDT. Given in full, the CDR3 is CSARPGQGDESTDTQYF.

By share of the sample, this clone is medium-sized (0.01 to 0.1%). The sequence runs out 3 residues before the end of the CDR3; the remainder is reconstructed from the germline J gene. The V and J genes are TRBV2 and TRBJ1-6; D uncertain. V lost 7 bases and J lost 0, with 16 bases in between. Germline V gives CDR1 SNHLY, CDR2 FYNNEI. The CDR3 covers 17 residues. CDR3 sequence reads: CASTPAGVSSYNSPLHF. The sequenced part of the CDR3 DNA is TGTGCCAGCACCCCGGCCGGGGTGAGCTCCTATAATTCACCC.

Remarks on this clone: The read stops 3 residues short of the end of the CDR3; the missing end is completed from the germline J gene. The rearrangement links TRBV19 to TRBJ2-3, with D possibly matching TRBD2 (5 bases). The length of the CDR3 is 15 residues. V was cut by 10 bases and J by 7 bases, with 24 bases left in between. The germline gives CDR1 LNHDA, CDR2 SQIVND (reference sequence). The sequenced CDR3 bases are TGTGCCACCCGTTTTGGACTGGACCCAGCATATACG. Its protein is CATRFGLDPAYT. In full, the CDR3 reads CATRFGLDPAYTQYF.

This clone appeared a few times. The sequenced fragment ends 3 residues before the CDR3 boundary, so the rest is inferred from the germline J gene. The chain couples TRBV5-1 to TRBJ1-1, with a tentative D call TRBD1 (5 bases). The CDR3 runs to 15 residues. V lost 0 bases and J lost 5, with 14 bases in between. The germline gives CDR1 SGHRS, CDR2 YFSETQ. CDR3 DNA (partial): TGCGCCAGCAGCTTGGCCGGGGGAGCCGCGACTGAA. Protein product: CASSLAGGAATE. The CDR3 in its entirety is CASSLAGGAATEAFF. The full variable domain, with the rest looked up from reference TRBV5-1 and TRBJ1-1, is KAGVTQTPRYLIKTRGQQVTLSCSPISGHRSVSWYQQTPGQGLQFLFEYFSETQRNKGNFPGRFSGRQFSNSRSEMNVSTLELGDSALYLCASSLAGGAATEAFFGQGTRLTVV.

This clone showed up just a few times. The sequence runs out 3 residues before the end of the CDR3; the remainder is reconstructed from the germline J gene. V usage is TRBV2 and J usage is TRBJ2-5, with D possibly matching TRBD2 (6 bases). Germline CDR1 SNHLY, CDR2 FYNNEI. The CDR3 is 12 residues long. V was pared by 5 bases and J by 5 bases, with 9 bases between. CDR3 DNA (partial): TGTGCCAGCAGTCCCCGGGGGGAGACC. It yields the protein CASSPRGET. Given in full, the CDR3 is CASSPRGETQYF.

This clone was seen only a few times. The CDR3 end lies 3 residues beyond the end of the read and is filled in from the germline J gene. This specimen includes other DNA sequences encoding the same CDR3. J is TRBJ2-7 and V is TRBV6-2 or TRBV6-3; 13 bases line up with TRBD2. Trimming removed 4 bases from V and 5 bases from J; junction bases left unmatched: 2. The CDR3 has 14 residues. Looked up from germline, CDR1 is MNHEY and CDR2 is SVGEGT. The CDR3 loop reads CASSSGTSGNEQYF. The CDR3 DNA, read in part, is TGTGCCAGCAGTTCCGGGACTAGCGGGAACGAG.

Remarks on this clone: The CDR3 extends 3 residues past the end of the read, so its final part is completed from the germline J gene. The chain combines TRBV5-1 with TRBJ2-1; TRBD1 aligns across 10 bases. V lost 0 bases, J lost 7 bases, and 1 base stayed unmatched. The germline V gene has CDR1 SGHRS and CDR2 YFSETQ. The CDR3 has 14 residues. CDR3 sequence: CASSLAGQGNEQFF. The sequenced CDR3 bases are TGCGCCAGCAGCTTGGCGGGACAGGGGAATGAG.

On this clone itself: The missing CDR3 end, 3 residues past where the read stops, is filled in from the germline J gene. The chain is built from TRBV6-2 or TRBV6-3 and TRBJ2-3; 7 bases match TRBD2. CDR3 length equals 16 residues. The germline V gene has CDR1 MNHEY and CDR2 SVGEGT. V gave up 6 bases and J gave up 2 bases; unmatched junction bases: 11. The sequenced part of the CDR3 DNA is TGTGCCAGCAGCCGACTGACTAGCCGGCCCACAGATACG. Protein product: CASSRLTSRPTDT. The full CDR3 protein is CASSRLTSRPTDTQYF.

This clone was detected only a few times. The read ends 3 residues shy of where the CDR3 ends; the end is completed using the germline J gene. V is TRBV19 and J is TRBJ2-3; TRBD1 matches 9 bases. Germline CDR1 is LNHDA and CDR2 is SQIVND (reference sequence). The CDR3 has 14 residues. V lost 7 bases and J lost 4; bases outside the gene matches: 6. The CDR3 loop reads CASTPGQGSDTQYF. CDR3 DNA (partial): TGTGCCAGTACTCCGGGACAGGGATCAGATACG. Looking up the rest from reference TRBV19 and TRBJ2-3 gives the full variable domain: DGGITQSPKYLFRKEGQNVTLSCEQNLNHDAMYWYRQDPGQGLRLIYYSQIVNDFQKGDIAEGYSVSREKKESFPLTVTSAQKNPTAFYLCASTPGQGSDTQYFGPGTRLTVL.

In this sample, this clone turned up a few times. The CDR3 sequence: CASSSLAGGQGGTQYF. CDR3 DNA, as far as it was read: TGTGCCAGCAGCTCTCTAGCGGGGGGTCAGGGGGGGACC. The gene calls are TRBV7-6 and TRBJ2-5; 11 nucleotides align to TRBD2. The DNA ends 3 residues before the CDR3 does, and the rest of the CDR3 is filled in from the germline J gene. The CDR3 has 16 amino acids. The V gene's germline CDR1 is SGHVS and CDR2 FNYEAQ. Unmatched junction bases numbered 11, after V lost 4 bases and J lost 7 bases.

The sample holds a few counts of this clone. The read comes to an end 3 residues before the CDR3 does, leaving the germline J gene to fill in the end. The chain couples TRBV7-9 to TRBJ1-1, with TRBD1 identical over 7 bases. CDR3 size: 13 residues. The V and J ends lost 3 bases and 4 bases, in that order; junction bases with no gene match: 2. Looked up from germline, CDR1 is SEHNR and CDR2 is FQNEAQ (reference sequence). CDR3: CASSLTGFTEAFF. Incomplete CDR3 DNA: TGTGCCAGCAGCTTGACAGGGTTCACTGAA.

Worth noting for this clone: The read terminates 3 residues before the CDR3 end, so the remaining end is supplied by the germline J gene. This sequence joins TRBV19 and TRBJ2-7, with D possibly TRBD1 on 6 matching bases. The germline V gene encodes CDR1 LNHDA and CDR2 SQIVND (reference sequence). The CDR3 has 13 residues. Trimming took off 1 base at V and 6 bases at J, with 10 bases between the two ends. The CDR3 DNA, read in part, is TGTGCCAGTAGTATAGTAGAAGGGGGCGAG. Its protein is CASSIVEGGE. The whole CDR3 protein is CASSIVEGGEQYF.

This clone was found many times. The CDR3 is cut off 3 residues early in the read; its end comes from the germline J gene. This sequence joins TRBV29-1 and TRBJ2-2; D may be TRBD2 (5 bases). Deletions cut 2 bases from V and 5 bases from J, with 12 bases between. In germline, CDR1 is SQVTM, CDR2 ANQGSEA. CDR3 size: 14 residues. Incomplete CDR3 DNA: TGCAGCGTTGAACCTATAACTAGAACCGGGGAG. Its protein is CSVEPITRTGE. The whole CDR3 protein reads CSVEPITRTGELFF.

CDR3: CASSLRHPGGSTDTQYF. The covered CDR3 bases are TGTGCCAGCAGCTTGAGGCATCCGGGGGGGAGTACAGATACG. The V gene is TRBV7-6, the J gene TRBJ2-3, with 8 nucleotides matching TRBD2. Read sequence stops 3 residues before the CDR3 end, and the germline J gene provides the missing end. The CDR3 sequence is 17 residues long. Germline V lookup: CDR1 SGHVS, CDR2 FNYEAQ. V trimming: 3 bases; J trimming: 3 bases; junction bases outside the gene matches: 11.

This clone was seen a handful of times. The read terminates 3 residues before the CDR3 end, so the remaining end is supplied by the germline J gene. The chain links TRBV6-2 or TRBV6-3 to TRBJ2-7; TRBD1 matches 8 bases. Germline CDR1 MNHEY, CDR2 SVGEGT. This CDR3 comprises 16 residues. With V trimmed by 6 bases and J by 5 bases, 15 bases remained unmatched. The CDR3 sequence: CASSHLGPGGPDEQYF. The part of the CDR3 DNA that was read is TGTGCCAGCAGCCACCTAGGTCCAGGGGGCCCGGACGAG.

This clone was found many times. Sequencing ends 3 residues short of the CDR3 end; the germline J gene provides the rest. The chain uses TRBV29-1 and TRBJ2-5, with D possibly TRBD2 on 5 matching bases. From germline, CDR1 is SQVTM and CDR2 ANQGSEA. V was pared by 7 bases and J by 5 bases, with 14 bases between. The CDR3 covers 12 residues. The CDR3 bases that were read are TGCAGCGCCTTTGACGGGGAGGAGACC. As protein: CSAFDGEET. In full, the CDR3 reads CSAFDGEETQYF.

Note on this clone: The read falls 3 residues short of the CDR3 end, and the missing part is taken from the germline J gene. The rearrangement joins TRBV2 to TRBJ1-5; the D gene is possibly TRBD1 (5 bases). From germline, CDR1 is SNHLY and CDR2 FYNNEI. The CDR3 sequence is 14 residues long. The germline V and J ends were trimmed by 2 bases and 4 bases, with 9 bases remaining between them. The CDR3 bases that were read are TGTGCCAGCAGTGAACCAGGGATAAATCAGCCC. It is translated as CASSEPGINQP. The whole CDR3 protein is CASSEPGINQPQHF.

This clone was picked up many times. The read ends 3 residues shy of where the CDR3 ends; the end is completed using the germline J gene. The chain links TRBV19 to TRBJ1-2; TRBD1 matches 9 bases. V gave up 7 bases and J gave up 4 bases; unmatched junction bases: 7. The V gene's germline CDR1 is LNHDA and CDR2 SQIVND (reference sequence). This CDR3 has 14 residues. The CDR3: CASNLGDRVYGYTF. Partial CDR3 DNA: TGTGCCAGTAACTTGGGGGACAGGGTCTATGGC. The entire variable domain, with the rest obtained from reference TRBV19 and TRBJ1-2, is as follows: DGGITQSPKYLFRKEGQNVTLSCEQNLNHDAMYWYRQDPGQGLRLIYYSQIVNDFQKGDIAEGYSVSREKKESFPLTVTSAQKNPTAFYLCASNLGDRVYGYTFGSGTRLTVV.

This clone came up a few times. The read terminates 3 residues before the CDR3 end, so the remaining end is supplied by the germline J gene. The chain employs TRBV7-9 and TRBJ2-1; the match to TRBD2 covers 8 bases. Germline CDR1 and CDR2: SEHNR and FQNEAQ (reference sequence). The CDR3 has 13 residues. The J segment lost 6 bases and the V segment lost 5 bases, leaving 3 bases of the junction unmatched. The CDR3 region is CASSRTSLNEQFF. The DNA read from the CDR3 is TGTGCCAGCAGCCGGACTAGCCTCAATGAG.

This clone was seen only a few times. The read halts 3 residues ahead of the CDR3 end, with the missing end drawn from the germline J gene. The chain combines TRBV23-1 with TRBJ2-5; D might be TRBD2 (6 bases). TRBV23-1 falls under the ORF class, with uncertain function. The CDR3 runs 16 residues. Trimming left V 4 bases short and J 5 bases short, with 20 bases between. CDR3 amino acids: CASSRLSAGWWETQYF. The CDR3 DNA, read in part, is TGCGCCAGCAGTCGTCTCTCCGCGGGGTGGTGGGAGACC.